The 17 T cell receptor beta chains below all came from one sample that was sequenced in a study of T cell responses to AZD1222 COVID-19 vaccine. TCRdb's copy holds only in-frame clones and misses some; the assay was immunoSEQ multiplex PCR. Among 65,000 to 95,000 clones listed, more than 75% were seen once. This specimen consisted of peripheral blood, obtained on day 0 of AZD1222 vaccination. Receptor source: an adult in good health.

The V and J genes are TRBV5-5 and TRBJ1-2; TRBD1 is a possible D gene (5 bases). Germline-derived CDR1 and CDR2 are SGHKS and YYEKEE (reference sequence). The length of the CDR3 is 14 residues. V was trimmed by 6 bases and J by 7 bases, leaving 19 bases between them. Here the CDR3 DNA reads TGTGCCAGCACCGTGCGGCGGGGGGAGATTGGCTACACCTTC. This encodes CASTVRRGEIGYTF.

The gene calls are TRBV14 and TRBJ2-7, with 9 bases lining up with TRBD2. Losses at the gene ends were 4 bases for V and 6 bases for J; bases not matched to a gene: 7. The CDR3 contains 14 residues. CDR1 and CDR2 (germline): SGHDN, FVKESK. CDR3 amino acids: CASSPTAGGPEQYF. The CDR3 region has the DNA TGTGCCAGCAGCCCAACGGCGGGAGGGCCCGAGCAGTACTTC.

The V and J genes are TRBV11-3 and TRBJ2-2; 9 bases line up with TRBD1. The CDR3 loop spans 16 amino acids. V gave up 5 bases and J gave up 7 bases; unmatched junction bases: 11. Per germline, CDR1 SGHNT and CDR2 YENEEA. In DNA form, the CDR3 reads TGTGCCAGCAGCCAGGCGGGGACAGGGTCAGGCGGGGAGCTGTTTTTT. The encoded protein is CASSQAGTGSGGELFF.

The J gene is TRBJ1-1, the V gene TRBV10-3, with D possibly being TRBD1 (5 bases). CDR1 and CDR2 from the germline V gene are ENHRY and SYGVKD. The CDR3 has 14 amino acids. The V end was cut by 6 bases, the J end by 2 bases, with 13 bases between. The CDR3 DNA is TGTGCCATCAGACCCCTCCAGGGAAACACTGAAGCTTTCTTT. Translated: CAIRPLQGNTEAFF.

V usage is TRBV24-1 and J usage is TRBJ1-1, with 10 bases matching TRBD1. The germline V gene encodes CDR1 KGHDR and CDR2 SFDVKD. The length of the CDR3 is 14 residues. V shed 5 bases, J shed 2 bases, and the junction held 1 base outside the gene matches. The CDR3 reads CATSGTGGNTEAFF. CDR3 coding DNA: TGTGCCACCAGTGGGACAGGGGGAAACACTGAAGCTTTCTTT.

The chain carries TRBV29-1 and TRBJ1-2; 8 nucleotides agree with TRBD1. The CDR3 has 14 residues. V gave up 3 bases and J gave up 8 bases; unmatched junction bases: 11. The germline V gene encodes CDR1 SQVTM and CDR2 ANQGSEA. The CDR3 loop is CSVERRQGARGYTF. The CDR3, as DNA: TGCAGCGTTGAGCGTAGGCAGGGGGCCCGCGGCTACACCTTC.

J is TRBJ2-1 and V is TRBV3-1 (or the pseudogene TRBV3-2); TRBD2 matches at 11 bases. The trim removed 4 bases at V and 0 bases at J, leaving 11 bases unmatched. This CDR3 is built from 19 residues. CDR1 LGHDT and CDR2 YNNKEL come from the germline V gene (reference sequence). The CDR3 reads CASSRWASGGKSSYNEQFF. CDR3 in DNA: TGTGCCAGCAGCCGGTGGGCTAGCGGGGGGAAGAGCTCCTACAATGAGCAGTTCTTC.

This chain uses TRBV12-3 or TRBV12-4 with TRBJ1-2; D perhaps matches TRBD1 (5 bases). The CDR3 loop spans 13 amino acids. The V end lost 3 bases, the J end lost 5 bases, and 10 bases lay between the germline ends. The CDR3 sequence: CASSLGLGYGYTF. DNA for the CDR3: TGTGCCAGCAGTTTGGGGCTAGGATATGGCTACACCTTC.

This chain uses TRBV2 with TRBJ1-1; weak D call: TRBD1 (5 bases). There are 14 residues in the CDR3. CDR1 and CDR2 from the germline V gene are SNHLY and FYNNEI. Trimming took 6 bases from V and 2 from J, leaving 13 bases between them. CDR3 loop: CASSPPGANTEAFF. In DNA form, the CDR3 reads TGTGCCAGCAGCCCCCCCGGGGCTAACACTGAAGCTTTCTTT.

J is TRBJ1-5 and V is TRBV30; 7 nucleotides agree with TRBD1. The CDR3 runs to 13 residues. The V segment lost 2 bases and the J segment 7 bases; nucleotides outside the gene matches: 5. Germline lookup yields CDR1 GTSNPN and CDR2 SVGIG (reference sequence). CDR3 nucleotides: TGTGCCTGGAGTAGAGGGGGCAGGCAGCCCCAGCATTTT. Its translation: CAWSRGGRQPQHF.

The chain links TRBV18 to TRBJ1-2, with a possible D match to TRBD1 (5 bases). The CDR3 totals 13 residues. The germline V gene has CDR1 KGHSH and CDR2 LQKENI. The V and J ends lost 1 base and 6 bases respectively, with 9 bases between them. DNA for the CDR3: TGTGCCAGCTCACCACAGGGGTCGGATGGCTACACCTTC. Protein: CASSPQGSDGYTF.

This chain uses TRBV2 with TRBJ1-1; 9 bases fit TRBD1. V gave up 6 bases and J gave up 3 bases; unmatched junction bases: 2. CDR3 length equals 13 residues. The V gene's germline CDR1 is SNHLY and CDR2 FYNNEI. CDR3: CASRGQGYTEAFF. The CDR3 DNA follows: TGTGCCAGCAGGGGACAGGGTTACACTGAAGCTTTCTTT.

The chain recombines TRBV9 with TRBJ1-6; 7 bases match TRBD1. This CDR3 is built from 14 residues. Germline-derived CDR1 and CDR2 are SGDLS and YYNGEE. Trimming removed 4 bases from V and 6 bases from J; junction bases left unmatched: 4. DNA of the CDR3: TGTGCCAGCAGCACAGGGGACCTTAATTCACCCCTCCACTTT. Amino acid sequence: CASSTGDLNSPLHF. The variable domain in full, completed from reference TRBV9 and TRBJ1-6, reads DSGVTQTPKHLITATGQRVTLRCSPRSGDLSVYWYQQSLDQGLQFLIQYYNGEERAKGNILERFSAQQFPDLHSELNLSSLELGDSALYFCASSTGDLNSPLHFGNGTRLTVT.

The chain couples TRBV28 to TRBJ2-3; the match to TRBD1 covers 10 bases. Germline values: CDR1 MDHEN, CDR2 SYDVKM. The V and J ends lost 4 bases and 5 bases, in that order; junction bases with no gene match: 9. The CDR3 covers 16 residues. The CDR3 loop is CASSSAGTGVGDTQYF. As DNA, the CDR3 is TGTGCCAGCAGTTCGGCCGGGACAGGGGTCGGAGATACGCAGTATTTT.

This chain links TRBV4-1 with TRBJ1-5; no definite D call. This CDR3 comprises 14 residues. Trimming shortened V by 0 bases and J by 8 bases, and 11 bases separated the two germline ends. The V gene's germline CDR1 is MGHRA and CDR2 YSYEKL. The CDR3 reads CASSQDIGREPQHF. The DNA of the CDR3 is TGCGCCAGCAGCCAAGATATAGGGAGGGAGCCCCAGCATTTT.

The V and J genes are TRBV4-1 and TRBJ2-1; no clear D gene. The V and J ends lost 1 base and 4 bases respectively, with 5 bases between them. The CDR3 covers 13 residues. The germline CDR1 and CDR2 sequences are MGHRA and YSYEKL. Here the CDR3 DNA reads TGCGCCAGCAGCCAAGTCGGTTACAATGAGCAGTTCTTC. Amino acid sequence: CASSQVGYNEQFF.

This chain connects TRBV18 to TRBJ1-4; D is unresolved. Germline V lookup: CDR1 KGHSH, CDR2 LQKENI. Between the trimmed V and J ends, which lost 4 bases and 7 bases, there was a span of 10 bases. The CDR3 sequence is 13 residues long. In DNA form, the CDR3 reads TGTGCCAGCTCACGGGGTGGCAGTGAAAAACTGTTTTTT. Its protein is CASSRGGSEKLFF.